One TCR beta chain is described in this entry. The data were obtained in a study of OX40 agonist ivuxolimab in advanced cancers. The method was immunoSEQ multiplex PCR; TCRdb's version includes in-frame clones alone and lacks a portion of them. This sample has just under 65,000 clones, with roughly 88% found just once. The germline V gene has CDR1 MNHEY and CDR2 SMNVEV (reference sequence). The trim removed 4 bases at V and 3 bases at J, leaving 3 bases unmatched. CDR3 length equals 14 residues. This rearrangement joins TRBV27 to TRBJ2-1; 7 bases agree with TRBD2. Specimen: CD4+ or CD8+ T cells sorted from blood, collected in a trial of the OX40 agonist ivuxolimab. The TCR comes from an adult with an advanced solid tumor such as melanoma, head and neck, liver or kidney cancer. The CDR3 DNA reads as TGTGCCAGCAGTTCCGGGAGGAACTACAATGAGCAGTTCTTC. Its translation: CASSSGRNYNEQFF.